This entry is about one T cell receptor beta chain. What it binds is not known. This sample was included in a study of T cells in Graves' hyperthyroidism and ophthalmopathy. About the research overall: Peripheral blood specimens were obtained at initial diagnosis, prior to any treatment.

Germline CDR1 and CDR2: MNHEY and SMNVEV (reference sequence). The CDR3 runs to 16 residues. V lost 6 bases to trimming and J lost 7 bases; unmatched junction nucleotides: 15. General study findings and limits: Patients with ophthalmopathy were separated from those with stable hyperthyroidism by a 13 V-J model. In blood, most of the thyroid clonotypes expanded above 0.001 were also present.

The CDR3 regions of TCR beta were amplified from RNA transcripts. The TCR CDR3 first-round RT-PCR relied on the HTBI primer set. TCRdb reprocessed the multiplex PCR reads via MiXCR and lists one record per CDR3 protein. The data hold hundreds of thousands of distinct CDR3 sequences, with around 13% observed a single time. Diagnoses were established using clinical symptoms, serum thyroxine and TRAb, thyroid ultrasound and orbital computed tomography. The TCR sequence derives from a woman aged 25 to 39 with Graves' hyperthyroidism that later progressed to Graves' ophthalmopathy. Sequencing was carried out using blood. This sequence joins TRBV27 and TRBJ1-5; the match to TRBD1 covers 7 bases. The CDR3 here is CASSLIGQARGQPQHF. The CDR3 region has the DNA TGTGCCAGCAGCTTAATAGGACAGGCTAGGGGGCAGCCCCAGCATTTT.